This T cell receptor (beta chain) was retrieved from a study of blood T cell repertoires in COVID-19. Study summary: Sites across the United States, Italy and Spain contributed samples from acute and convalescent COVID-19.

The V segment lost 5 bases and the J segment 0 bases; nucleotides outside the gene matches: 6. This CDR3 has 16 amino acids. Germline CDR1 is SGHAT and CDR2 is FQNNGV. In the authors' workflow: Reference gene primer amplification gave estimated nucleated cell counts. Assay used: immunoSEQ multiplex PCR; TCRdb lists only in-frame clones, some missing. V and J calls plus clone size are reproduced from that table; the DNA served to infer D and trimming. The repertoire holds about 270,000 clones, with about 88% as singletons. All recovered Cohort 3 donors got two negative PCRs, got clearance, or saw symptom resolution.

Sequencing used PBMCs or T cells enriched from blood (not recorded which). This clonotype was sampled from a woman between 45 and 65 years old who had recovered from COVID-19. The V gene is TRBV11-2, the J gene TRBJ1-4; 7 positions agree with TRBD1. The CDR3 protein is CASSRQGFATNEKLFF. For the CDR3, the DNA is TGTGCCAGCAGCCGACAGGGATTTGCAACTAATGAAAAACTGTTTTTT.